This T cell receptor beta chain was recovered during a study of blood T cell repertoires in COVID-19. Germline V gene lookup returns CDR1 ENHRY and CDR2 SYGVKD. This CDR3 is 14 amino acids long. After removal of 6 bases from V and 8 bases from J, the junction contained 7 bases not matched to a gene. Only one count was recorded for this clone. As processed by the authors: Amplified reference gene primers provided the basis for estimating nucleated cell counts. Measured with immunoSEQ multiplex PCR; TCRdb has only the in-frame clones, and not every one. The DNA gave D and trimming, while V, J and clone size come from that table. The top ten clones hold about 4.5% of a sample with some 15,000 clones, approximately 89% of them seen once.

Sequences were obtained from peripheral blood. The sequence came from a man aged 60-69 years with active COVID-19. V gene TRBV10-3 combines with J gene TRBJ2-1; 10 nucleotides agree with TRBD1. CDR3 DNA: TGTGCCATCAGGGGGACAGGGGCCTGGGATGAGCAGTTCTTC. Amino acids: CAIRGTGAWDEQFF.